Presented here are 14 T cell receptor beta chains from one specimen sequenced in a study of PD-1 blockade in classical Hodgkin lymphoma. Autologous stem cell transplantation was followed by relapse in every patient, and brentuximab vedotin exposure varied. Magnetic negative selection purified CD4+ T cells from thawed PBMCs. This table comes from immunoSEQ multiplex PCR, and its TCRdb copy is limited to in-frame clones, with some not included. This sample has roughly 7,500 clones, with roughly 79% found just once. The sample was CD4+ T cells from blood, taken at baseline. These receptors originate from a human donor with classical Hodgkin lymphoma.

This CDR3 reads CASSQRALGYYGYTF. In nucleotides, the CDR3 is TGCGCCAGCAGCCAACGGGCCCTGGGGTACTATGGCTACACCTTC. V is TRBV4-1 and J is TRBJ1-2; D is undetermined. The germline CDR1 and CDR2 sequences are MGHRA and YSYEKL. The CDR3 extends over 15 amino acids. Between the trimmed V and J ends, which lost 2 bases and 3 bases, there was a span of 13 bases.

V and J are TRBV7-9 and TRBJ2-3, with TRBD1 as a possible D gene (5 bases). This CDR3 region has 15 residues. Germline V gene data show CDR1 as SEHNR and CDR2 as FQNEAQ (reference sequence). V was shortened by 0 bases and J by 7 bases, with 14 bases between the two germline ends. CDR3 sequence reads: CASSLAGWGRNTQYF. The CDR3 DNA is TGTGCCAGCAGCTTAGCAGGTTGGGGCAGAAATACGCAGTATTTT.

Only one count was recorded for this clone. V usage is TRBV15 and J usage is TRBJ2-7; D is unresolved. Germline CDR1 and CDR2: LNHNV and YYDKDF (reference sequence). The CDR3 consists of 12 residues. V dropped 2 bases and J dropped 3 bases, with 5 bases sitting between them. The CDR3 region has the DNA TGTGCCACCAGCAGACACAACTACGAGCAGTACTTC. Translating gives CATSRHNYEQYF.

The V and J genes are TRBV2 and TRBJ2-1; D tentatively reads TRBD1 or TRBD2 (5 bases each). V lost 6 bases, J lost 8 bases, and 11 bases lay in between. The CDR3 consists of 12 residues. Germline CDR1 reads SNHLY; CDR2 reads FYNNEI. Written as DNA, the CDR3 is TGTGCCAGCAGGGGGGATGGGTATGAGCAGTTCTTC. Translation: CASRGDGYEQFF. Using reference TRBV2 and TRBJ2-1 for the parts outside the CDR3, the full variable domain is EPEVTQTPSHQVTQMGQEVILRCVPISNHLYFYWYRQILGQKVEFLVSFYNNEISEKSEIFDDQFSVERPDGSNFTLKIRSTKLEDSAMYFCASRGDGYEQFFGPGTRLTVL.

This rearrangement joins TRBV2 to TRBJ2-1; TRBD2 matches 10 bases. The length of the CDR3 is 15 residues. The junction had 6 bases not matched to a gene; V was cut back by 6 bases and J by 4 bases. The germline CDR1 and CDR2 sequences are SNHLY and FYNNEI. The CDR3 protein is CASSRLAGEYNEQFF. The CDR3 DNA follows: TGTGCCAGCAGCCGGCTAGCGGGAGAGTACAATGAGCAGTTCTTC.

The gene calls are TRBV19 and TRBJ2-2, with 8 bases aligning to TRBD2. The J segment lost 5 bases and the V segment lost 8 bases, leaving 10 bases of the junction unmatched. This CDR3 comprises 15 residues. CDR1 is LNHDA, CDR2 SQIVND, per germline (reference sequence). Written as DNA, the CDR3 is TGTGCCAGTTGTCGGCGGGAGGCGCGGACCGGGGAGCTGTTTTTT. Protein product: CASCRREARTGELFF.

This clone was found once. This rearrangement joins TRBV2 to TRBJ1-6, with no clear D. CDR3 length: 13 residues. Per the germline V gene, CDR1 is SNHLY and CDR2 is FYNNEI. V shed 6 bases and J shed 7 bases, with 10 bases lying between them. In nucleotides, the CDR3 is TGTGCCAGCAGAGGCCCACACAATTCACCCCTCCACTTT. The encoded protein is CASRGPHNSPLHF.

The J gene is TRBJ2-7, the V gene TRBV6-6, with D unresolved. CDR1 MNHNY and CDR2 SVGAGI come from the germline V gene (reference sequence). V lost 2 bases and J 5 bases, leaving 13 bases between the germline ends. This CDR3 region has 14 residues. CDR3 region: CASSYRRSLDEQYF. The DNA for the CDR3 is TGTGCCAGCAGTTACAGGCGGTCTCTGGACGAGCAGTACTTC.

This chain connects TRBV5-1 to TRBJ2-1; D remains unclear. This CDR3 comprises 16 residues. From germline, CDR1 is SGHRS and CDR2 YFSETQ. V lost 2 bases and J 7 bases, leaving 19 bases between the germline ends. CDR3 loop: CASSLTLGSLGNEQFF. CDR3 in DNA: TGCGCCAGCAGCTTAACCCTAGGTAGTTTGGGGAATGAGCAGTTCTTC.

The genes are TRBV18 and TRBJ2-1, with 7 bases identical to TRBD2. The ends lost 1 base at V and 8 bases at J; junction bases unmatched: 8. Germline V gene sequence: CDR1 KGHSH, CDR2 LQKENI. The CDR3 loop spans 15 amino acids. As DNA, the CDR3 is TGTGCCAGCTCACCACGGGCGGGAGTAACCGATGAGCAGTTCTTC. Encoded protein: CASSPRAGVTDEQFF.

The genes are TRBV14 and TRBJ1-1; 10 bases align to TRBD1. Germline CDR1 and CDR2: SGHDN and FVKESK. J was trimmed by 4 bases and V by 2 bases; bases with no gene match: 4. This CDR3 has 15 amino acids. DNA of the CDR3: TGTGCCAGCAGCCAATTGGGACAGGGGATCACTGAAGCTTTCTTT. This codes for CASSQLGQGITEAFF.

This chain connects TRBV2 to TRBJ1-1; possible D gene TRBD1, 5 bases. Per the germline V gene, CDR1 is SNHLY and CDR2 is FYNNEI. The CDR3 consists of 14 residues. V was clipped by 3 bases and J by 3 bases, with 11 bases between them. The CDR3: CASSDAGGDTEAFF. As DNA, the CDR3 is TGTGCCAGCAGTGACGCCGGGGGGGACACTGAAGCTTTCTTT.

This chain joins TRBV18 and TRBJ2-7, with D maybe TRBD1 (5 bases). V dropped 5 bases and J dropped 2 bases, with 7 bases sitting between them. This CDR3 spans 12 amino acids. Germline lookup yields CDR1 KGHSH and CDR2 LQKENI. The chain's CDR3 is CASSSGTYEQYF. Written as DNA, the CDR3 is TGTGCCAGCTCATCAGGGACCTACGAGCAGTACTTC.

The gene calls are TRBV10-3 and TRBJ2-7, with TRBD2 matching 7 bases. Germline CDR1 ENHRY, CDR2 SYGVKD. The CDR3 is 12 amino acids. Here the CDR3 reads CAGSGTSYEQYF. CDR3 nucleotides: TGTGCGGGGAGCGGGACCTCCTACGAGCAGTACTTC.